These 19 T cell receptor beta chains share one sample of origin, sequenced in a study of CD8 T cells in Susac syndrome. RNA in amounts of about 0.5 to 1 ug was reverse transcribed with random hexamers. TCRdb called the immunoSEQ multiplex PCR reads again in MiXCR, with one record for every CDR3 protein. The sample holds about 120,000 distinct CDR3 sequences, around 95% seen once. Sequencing was performed on CD8+ T cells from PBMCs. The origin of the receptors is a human donor with Susac syndrome.

J is TRBJ2-2 and V is TRBV30, with D possibly matching TRBD1 (7 bases). Trimming removed 0 bases at V and 3 bases at J, with 11 bases between. CDR1 and CDR2 from the germline V gene are GTSNPN and SVGIG (reference sequence). The CDR3 has 15 residues. CDR3 loop: CAWSVGGTDTGELFF. The CDR3 nucleotides read TGTGCCTGGAGTGTAGGCGGGACAGACACCGGGGAGCTGTTTTTT.

This clonotype appeared a single time. This chain uses TRBV20-1 with TRBJ2-3; the match to TRBD2 covers 11 bases. The CDR3 runs 14 residues. Germline-derived CDR1 and CDR2 are DFQATT and SNEGSKA (reference sequence). The CDR3 bases are TGCACCGCCTTCACTAGCGGGAGAGGAGATACGCAGTATTTT. It translates to CTAFTSGRGDTQYF.

This chain joins TRBV28 and TRBJ2-4; TRBD1 or TRBD2 may be the D gene (5 bases each). V lost 9 bases and J lost 0, with 24 bases in between. Germline V gene lookup returns CDR1 MDHEN and CDR2 SYDVKM. CDR3 length equals 18 residues. The CDR3 DNA reads as TGTGCCAGGGACGAACACGGGACCGTATTCCTAGCCAAAAACATTCAGTACTTC. Residues: CARDEHGTVFLAKNIQYF.

This chain links TRBV5-4 with TRBJ2-1, with 10 nucleotides matching TRBD2. CDR3 length: 15 residues. The V gene's germline CDR1 is SGHNT and CDR2 YYREEE (reference sequence). The V segment lost 4 bases and the J segment 10 bases; nucleotides outside the gene matches: 11. In DNA, the CDR3 is TGTGCCAGCAGCGGCGGACTAGCGGACCATCGAGAGCAGTTCTTC. Translation gives CASSGGLADHREQFF.

This chain links TRBV5-6 with TRBJ1-4; D not resolved. Between the trimmed V and J ends, which lost 0 bases and 10 bases, there was a span of 19 bases. The germline CDR1 and CDR2 sequences are SGHDT and YYEEEE. This CDR3 has 16 residues. The CDR3 bases are TGTGCCAGCAGCTTGGATCTAGAGGGAGCACTTGGAAAACTGTTTTTT. This gives the protein CASSLDLEGALGKLFF.

As for this clonotype: The junction and the germline gene differ at one end; a read error may be behind it. The rearrangement joins TRBV5-4 to TRBJ2-7, with TRBD1 as a possible D gene (5 bases). There are 13 residues in the CDR3. Looked up from germline, CDR1 is SGHNT and CDR2 is YYREEE (reference sequence). CDR3 sequence (DNA): TGTGCCAGCAGCGCAGGACACTCCTCCGAGCAGTACTTC. Residues: CASSAGHSSEQYF.

This chain connects TRBV20-1 to TRBJ2-5, with 16 positions matching TRBD2. This CDR3 is 20 amino acids long. After removal of 3 bases from V and 1 base from J, the junction contained 14 bases not matched to a gene. Germline CDR1 and CDR2: DFQATT and SNEGSKA (reference sequence). CDR3 loop: CSARTRKGTSGRGFQETQYF. DNA of the CDR3: TGCAGTGCTAGGACCAGAAAGGGGACTAGCGGGAGGGGATTCCAAGAGACCCAGTACTTC.

The genes are TRBV28 and TRBJ1-4; no clear D. The CDR3 has 14 amino acids. Trimming cost V 6 bases and J 7 bases, with 15 bases left between them. The germline V gene encodes CDR1 MDHEN and CDR2 SYDVKM. CDR3 amino acids: CASSGGQVAEKLFF. The CDR3 DNA is TGTGCCAGCAGCGGAGGGCAGGTAGCTGAAAAACTGTTTTTT. Full variable domain (rest looked up from reference TRBV28 and TRBJ1-4): DVKVTQSSRYLVKRTGEKVFLECVQDMDHENMFWYRQDPGLGLRLIYFSYDVKMKEKGDIPEGYSVSREKKERFSLILESASTNQTSMYLCASSGGQVAEKLFFGSGTQLSVL.

This chain joins TRBV5-4 and TRBJ2-5, with 12 bases that match TRBD2. V lost 3 bases to trimming and J lost 1 base; unmatched junction nucleotides: 4. Germline CDR1 SGHNT, CDR2 YYREEE (reference sequence). The CDR3 is 16 amino acids. The CDR3 spells CASSSGTSGLQETQYF. The CDR3 nucleotides are TGTGCCAGCAGCTCCGGGACTAGCGGGCTCCAAGAGACCCAGTACTTC.

The chain combines TRBV13 with TRBJ2-7; TRBD2 agrees at 11 bases. Trimming cost V 0 bases and J 7 bases; bases outside gene matches: 8. Germline V gene data show CDR1 as PRHDT and CDR2 as FYEKMQ (reference sequence). CDR3 length equals 16 residues. The CDR3: CASSLGRASGRSEQYF. In nucleotides, the CDR3 is TGTGCCAGCAGCTTAGGCCGGGCTAGCGGGAGGTCTGAGCAGTACTTC.

This sequence joins TRBV12-3 or TRBV12-4 and TRBJ2-5; possibly TRBD1 or TRBD2 for D (6 bases each). The CDR3 contains 14 residues. The ends were cut back, 3 bases at V and 3 bases at J, with 11 bases in the middle. The chain's CDR3 is CASSFNREEETQYF. CDR3 coding DNA: TGTGCCAGCAGTTTCAACAGGGAGGAAGAGACCCAGTACTTC.

V and J are TRBV12-5 and TRBJ1-2; D gene uncertain. CDR3 size: 13 residues. V lost 5 bases and J 4 bases, leaving 11 bases between the germline ends. Germline V gene sequence: CDR1 LGHNT, CDR2 FRNRAP. This chain's CDR3 is CASGPPGSYGYTF. CDR3 DNA: TGTGCTAGTGGTCCCCCCGGCAGCTATGGCTACACCTTC.

The gene calls are TRBV29-1 and TRBJ2-5; 9 bases agree with TRBD2. Germline V gene sequence: CDR1 SQVTM, CDR2 ANQGSEA. J lost 4 bases, V lost 4 bases, and 7 bases had no gene match. CDR3 length: 14 residues. The CDR3 reads CSVGGTLAGETQYF. The CDR3 nucleotides read TGCAGCGTTGGCGGTACACTAGCGGGAGAGACCCAGTACTTC.

The chain carries TRBV9 and TRBJ2-1, with D possibly being TRBD1 or TRBD2 (5 bases each). The germline V and J ends were trimmed by 0 bases and 7 bases, with 8 bases remaining between them. The germline V gene has CDR1 SGDLS and CDR2 YYNGEE. The CDR3 consists of 13 residues. The CDR3: CASSVDGGNEQFF. DNA of the CDR3: TGTGCCAGCAGCGTAGATGGGGGAAATGAGCAGTTCTTC.

The chain uses TRBV27 and TRBJ2-7; D gene ambiguous. The CDR3 consists of 15 residues. Germline values: CDR1 MNHEY, CDR2 SMNVEV (reference sequence). Trimming took off 6 bases at V and 2 bases at J, with 17 bases between the two ends. CDR3 sequence reads: CASSYTVSETYEQYF. CDR3 nucleotide sequence: TGTGCCAGCAGCTACACCGTCTCAGAGACCTACGAGCAGTACTTC.

V is TRBV4-2 and J is TRBJ2-7; a weak D match, TRBD1 (5 bases). Trimming left V 4 bases short and J 3 bases short, with 16 bases between. The CDR3 consists of 15 residues. Germline values: CDR1 LGHNA, CDR2 YNFKEQ. CDR3 nucleotide sequence: TGTGCCAGCAGCCCAGAAACCTCGACAGTCTACGAGCAGTACTTC. Protein product: CASSPETSTVYEQYF.

This chain uses TRBV29-1 with TRBJ1-2, with D possibly being TRBD1 (5 bases). This CDR3 has 13 residues. Germline V lookup: CDR1 SQVTM, CDR2 ANQGSEA. The ends were cut back, 0 bases at V and 4 bases at J, with 9 bases in the middle. The CDR3 region is CSVEDGQGYGYTF. DNA of the CDR3: TGCAGCGTTGAAGATGGGCAGGGCTATGGCTACACCTTC.

The rearrangement links TRBV4-1 to TRBJ2-7; no definite D call. This CDR3 region has 14 residues. V was trimmed by 1 base and J by 0 bases, leaving 7 bases between them. Germline V gives CDR1 MGHRA, CDR2 YSYEKL. CDR3 sequence (DNA): TGCGCCAGCAGCCAAGGTCCAGGCTCCTACGAGCAGTACTTC. Protein: CASSQGPGSYEQYF.

This chain connects TRBV2 to TRBJ2-3; D gene ambiguous. CDR3 length: 14 amino acids. Germline loops: CDR1 SNHLY, CDR2 FYNNEI. The germline V and J ends were trimmed by 9 bases and 0 bases, with 13 bases remaining between them. The CDR3 DNA sequence: TGTGCCAGTAAGTCAAGCGCCAGCACAGATACGCAGTATTTT. Its protein is CASKSSASTDTQYF.